This TCR beta chain was profiled in a study of blood T cell repertoires in COVID-19. Study-wide context: Spain, Italy and the United States supplied samples that represented acute and convalescent COVID-19. In each case, the material was cDNA or gDNA derived from T cells, B-cell-depleted T cells, or PBMCs.

How the authors handled the data: Amplification of reference gene primers was used by the study to estimate nucleated cell counts. The data were produced by immunoSEQ multiplex PCR, yet TCRdb's version contains in-frame clones alone and is incomplete. The V and J calls and clone size are taken from that table; D and trimming were inferred from the DNA. The profile shows about half a million clones, approximately 83% of them singletons. The CDR3 extends over 16 amino acids. Germline-derived CDR1 and CDR2 are LNHDA and SQIVND (reference sequence). Unmatched junction bases numbered 12, after V lost 4 bases and J lost 7 bases.

The gene calls are TRBV19 and TRBJ2-1; TRBD1 matches at 8 bases. This TCR was sampled from a human donor in a cohort sampled during active COVID-19. Sequencing input: peripheral blood. The CDR3 nucleotides read TGTGCCAGTAGTACCAGAAGAGACAGGGGCGTTAATGAGCAGTTCTTC. This codes for CASSTRRDRGVNEQFF.